Listed below are T cell receptor beta chains from one sample, sequenced in a study of CD8+ T cells in alopecia areata. Clones were sequenced by immunoSEQ multiplex PCR, and TCRdb holds only the in-frame ones, with some missing. The sample holds some 200,000 clones; more than 45% are singletons and the top ten take roughly 5.8%. The sample consisted of CD4+ T cells sorted from blood, taken at week 24, from a patient treated with tofacitinib. The receptors derive from a human donor with alopecia areata. Each CDR3 is given with its conserved first and last residue. Fields, in order: D gene, J gene, V gene, clone size, CDR3 DNA, CDR3 protein. A D gene is named only where the DNA matches it firmly. Rows may omit the clone size; those that give it use once, few, many or a size class.

D gene: TRBD2
J gene: TRBJ2-7
V gene: TRBV29-1
clone size: few
CDR3 DNA: TGCAGCGTTTCCCCCACTAGCGGGTTCCCCTACGAGCAGTACTTC
CDR3 protein: CSVSPTSGFPYEQYF

D gene: -
J gene: TRBJ2-6
V gene: TRBV4-3
clone size: -
CDR3 DNA: TGCGCCAGCAGCCAAGATCCCGGACGGGAGCCCTCTGGGGCCAACGTCCTGACTTTC
CDR3 protein: CASSQDPGREPSGANVLTF

D gene: TRBD2
J gene: TRBJ2-1
V gene: TRBV29-1
clone size: -
CDR3 DNA: TGCAGCGCCCGGGGGGACTATGAGCAGTTCTTC
CDR3 protein: CSARGDYEQFF

D gene: -
J gene: TRBJ2-3
V gene: TRBV6-6
clone size: -
CDR3 DNA: TGTGCCAGCATTCGGGACGGTCGCACAGATACGCAGTATTTT
CDR3 protein: CASIRDGRTDTQYF

D gene: TRBD1
J gene: TRBJ2-1
V gene: TRBV29-1
clone size: -
CDR3 DNA: TGCAGCGTTGGAATGAGGGGGCTAACCTACAATGAGCAGTTCTTC
CDR3 protein: CSVGMRGLTYNEQFF

D gene: -
J gene: TRBJ2-3
V gene: TRBV30
clone size: -
CDR3 DNA: TGTGCCTGGAGTGTCGTCTCAGGGTCAGATACGCAGTATTTT
CDR3 protein: CAWSVVSGSDTQYF

D gene: -
J gene: TRBJ2-2
V gene: TRBV11-2
clone size: -
CDR3 DNA: TGTGCCAGCAGCTTAGAACTAGCTCTGACCGGGGAGCTGTTTTTT
CDR3 protein: CASSLELALTGELFF

D gene: TRBD1
J gene: TRBJ1-2
V gene: TRBV19
clone size: few
CDR3 DNA: TGTGCCTCCCTTAGGCGGGACAGCTACTATGGCTACACCTTC
CDR3 protein: CASLRRDSYYGYTF

D gene: TRBD2
J gene: TRBJ2-2
V gene: TRBV5-6
clone size: -
CDR3 DNA: TGTGCCAGCAGCGCTAGCGGGAGGGCCGTGACCGGGGAGCTGTTTTTT
CDR3 protein: CASSASGRAVTGELFF

D gene: TRBD2
J gene: TRBJ2-3
V gene: TRBV28
clone size: -
CDR3 DNA: TGTGCCAGCAGCCAATCACTAGCGGGCCCCACAGATACGCAGTATTTT
CDR3 protein: CASSQSLAGPTDTQYF

D gene: -
J gene: TRBJ2-3
V gene: TRBV29-1
clone size: few
CDR3 DNA: TGCAGCGGTATCAGGGGAGAGGAACATACGCAGTATTTT
CDR3 protein: CSGIRGEEHTQYF

D gene: TRBD1
J gene: TRBJ1-2
V gene: TRBV18
clone size: -
CDR3 DNA: TGTGCCAGCTCACCAACAACGGTGGCTGGACAGGGGTCCTATGGCTACACCTTC
CDR3 protein: CASSPTTVAGQGSYGYTF

D gene: -
J gene: TRBJ2-3
V gene: TRBV5-6
clone size: few
CDR3 DNA: TGTGCCAGCAGCTTGAAGGGTGTGGATACGCAGTATTTT
CDR3 protein: CASSLKGVDTQYF

D gene: TRBD2
J gene: TRBJ2-1
V gene: TRBV5-4
clone size: -
CDR3 DNA: TGTGCCAGCAGCCCCGGGGCTAGCGGCAGTTACAATGAGCAGTTCTTC
CDR3 protein: CASSPGASGSYNEQFF

D gene: TRBD1
J gene: TRBJ1-6
V gene: TRBV2
clone size: -
CDR3 DNA: TGTGCCAGTGCGACAGGGACCGACTCTCCGTCCCTCCACTTT
CDR3 protein: CASATGTDSPSLHF

D gene: -
J gene: TRBJ2-5
V gene: TRBV23-1
clone size: few
CDR3 DNA: TGCGCCAGCAGTCAATCCCCGCGGCGATTAGAGACCCAGTACTTC
CDR3 protein: CASSQSPRRLETQYF

D gene: -
J gene: TRBJ1-5
V gene: TRBV7-2
clone size: -
CDR3 DNA: TGTGCCAGCAGCTCCAGGGGCGCTTATAGCAATCAGCCCCAGCATTTT
CDR3 protein: CASSSRGAYSNQPQHF

D gene: -
J gene: TRBJ2-5
V gene: TRBV7-2
clone size: -
CDR3 DNA: TGTGCCAGCAGCTTACGGGGGGCGGAGACCCAGTACTTC
CDR3 protein: CASSLRGAETQYF

D gene: TRBD1
J gene: TRBJ1-6
V gene: TRBV7-2
clone size: -
CDR3 DNA: TGTGCCAGCAGCCAACTGGACAGGGGTAATTCACCCCTCCACTTT
CDR3 protein: CASSQLDRGNSPLHF

D gene: -
J gene: TRBJ2-5
V gene: TRBV5-4
clone size: once
CDR3 DNA: TGTGCCAGCAGCTTGGAGGACCAAGAGACCCAGTACTTC
CDR3 protein: CASSLEDQETQYF

D gene: -
J gene: TRBJ1-2
V gene: TRBV4-3
clone size: -
CDR3 DNA: TGCGCCAGCAGCCAAGAACGGGACTATGGCTACACCTTC
CDR3 protein: CASSQERDYGYTF

D gene: -
J gene: TRBJ2-7
V gene: TRBV5-6
clone size: few
CDR3 DNA: TGTGCCAGCAGCTGGCGGCCTGGGGTACGGAACGAGCAGTACTTC
CDR3 protein: CASSWRPGVRNEQYF

D gene: -
J gene: TRBJ2-2
V gene: TRBV13
clone size: once
CDR3 DNA: TGTGCCAGCAGCAGGCCTCCCAACGGGGAGCTGTTTTTT
CDR3 protein: CASSRPPNGELFF

D gene: TRBD2
J gene: TRBJ2-7
V gene: TRBV18
clone size: -
CDR3 DNA: TGTGCCAGCTCACCGACCGGGTGGGGAGGGACCTACGAGCAGTACTTC
CDR3 protein: CASSPTGWGGTYEQYF

D gene: -
J gene: TRBJ2-1
V gene: TRBV4-1
clone size: -
CDR3 DNA: TGCGCCAGCAGACTTCAGGGAACCAATGAGCAGTTCTTC
CDR3 protein: CASRLQGTNEQFF

D gene: -
J gene: TRBJ2-2
V gene: TRBV30
clone size: -
CDR3 DNA: TGTGCCTGGAGCCCCCAAAATGTAGCGCTGTTTTTT
CDR3 protein: CAWSPQNVALFF

D gene: -
J gene: TRBJ2-1
V gene: TRBV5-1
clone size: -
CDR3 DNA: TGCGCCAGCAGCTTGGCGTGGGGGCCCCAGGGCAAGCAGTTCTTC
CDR3 protein: CASSLAWGPQGKQFF

D gene: -
J gene: TRBJ2-3
V gene: TRBV9
clone size: once
CDR3 DNA: TGTGCCAGCAGCGTAGATCACGGGGGAAGGGGGCCTACGGGTACGCAGTATTTT
CDR3 protein: CASSVDHGGRGPTGTQYF

D gene: -
J gene: TRBJ1-1
V gene: TRBV30
clone size: -
CDR3 DNA: TGTGCCTGGATAACGGCGAGAAACACTGAAGCTTTCTTT
CDR3 protein: CAWITARNTEAFF

D gene: TRBD2
J gene: TRBJ2-7
V gene: TRBV4-1
clone size: many
CDR3 DNA: TGCGCCAGCAGCCCAGCGGGAGGGATCTACTACGAGCAGTACTTC
CDR3 protein: CASSPAGGIYYEQYF

D gene: -
J gene: TRBJ2-7
V gene: TRBV10-3
clone size: -
CDR3 DNA: TGTGCCACACGGCAGGGGACAAACTACGAGCAGTACTTC
CDR3 protein: CATRQGTNYEQYF

D gene: -
J gene: TRBJ1-3
V gene: TRBV20-1
clone size: -
CDR3 DNA: TGCAGTGCTAGTGACCGGAACACCATATATTTT
CDR3 protein: CSASDRNTIYF

D gene: -
J gene: TRBJ1-1
V gene: TRBV27
clone size: few
CDR3 DNA: TGTGCCAGCACCACTACTTACCGCACTGAAGCTTTCTTT
CDR3 protein: CASTTTYRTEAFF

D gene: TRBD2
J gene: TRBJ2-7
V gene: TRBV30
clone size: -
CDR3 DNA: TGTGCCTGGAGGGGACTAGCGGGAGACGAGCAGTACTTC
CDR3 protein: CAWRGLAGDEQYF

D gene: TRBD1
J gene: TRBJ2-7
V gene: TRBV5-1
clone size: -
CDR3 DNA: TGCGCCAGCAGCTCGCCGGGACAGGGAGGCGAGCAGTACTTC
CDR3 protein: CASSSPGQGGEQYF

D gene: -
J gene: TRBJ2-1
V gene: TRBV7-3
clone size: -
CDR3 DNA: TGTGCCAGCAGCCAAGGCCCACAGAGGACCAATGAGCAGTTCTTC
CDR3 protein: CASSQGPQRTNEQFF

D gene: -
J gene: TRBJ2-3
V gene: TRBV6-6
clone size: few
CDR3 DNA: TGTGCCAGCAGTTACTCGCGGGGTTACACAGATACGCAGTATTTT
CDR3 protein: CASSYSRGYTDTQYF

D gene: TRBD2
J gene: TRBJ2-3
V gene: TRBV29-1
clone size: -
CDR3 DNA: TGCAGCGTTGTAGCGGGAGGCGCAGATACGCAGTATTTT
CDR3 protein: CSVVAGGADTQYF

D gene: -
J gene: TRBJ2-1
V gene: TRBV4-1
clone size: -
CDR3 DNA: TGCGCCAGCAGCCAAGGTCCGGGCAATGAGCAGTTCTTC
CDR3 protein: CASSQGPGNEQFF

D gene: TRBD1
J gene: TRBJ2-7
V gene: TRBV30
clone size: -
CDR3 DNA: TGTGCCTGGAGTCCCCGGGACAGGAGCTCCTACGAGCAGTACTTC
CDR3 protein: CAWSPRDRSSYEQYF

D gene: TRBD1
J gene: TRBJ1-2
V gene: TRBV7-2
clone size: -
CDR3 DNA: TGTGCCAGCAGCCTCAGGTCGGCAGGGGGCGATGGCTACACCTTC
CDR3 protein: CASSLRSAGGDGYTF

D gene: -
J gene: TRBJ1-3
V gene: TRBV9
clone size: -
CDR3 DNA: TGTGCCAGCAGCGGTGGTACGTTTGGAAACACCATATATTTT
CDR3 protein: CASSGGTFGNTIYF

D gene: -
J gene: TRBJ1-5
V gene: TRBV7-2
clone size: -
CDR3 DNA: TGTGCCAGCAGCGGAGTGAATCAGCCCCAGCATTTT
CDR3 protein: CASSGVNQPQHF

D gene: -
J gene: TRBJ1-1
V gene: TRBV18
clone size: -
CDR3 DNA: TGTGCCAGCTCACCAGGTGGACGAGTAGCTGAAGCTTTCTTT
CDR3 protein: CASSPGGRVAEAFF

D gene: TRBD1
J gene: TRBJ2-1
V gene: TRBV9
clone size: -
CDR3 DNA: TGTGCCAGCAGCGGAAGGGACAGGTCCTACTCCTACAATGAGCAGTTCTTC
CDR3 protein: CASSGRDRSYSYNEQFF

D gene: -
J gene: TRBJ2-7
V gene: TRBV2
clone size: -
CDR3 DNA: TGTGCCAGCAAGACAGCCTCCTACGAGCAGTACTTC
CDR3 protein: CASKTASYEQYF

D gene: TRBD1
J gene: TRBJ1-5
V gene: TRBV5-1
clone size: many
CDR3 DNA: TGCGCCAGCAGCTTGGGACAGGGACAACAGCCCCAGCATTTT
CDR3 protein: CASSLGQGQQPQHF

D gene: -
J gene: TRBJ1-2
V gene: TRBV5-4
clone size: -
CDR3 DNA: TGTGCCAGCAGCTTGGAGCCGGGGATGAACTATGGCTACACCTTC
CDR3 protein: CASSLEPGMNYGYTF

D gene: -
J gene: TRBJ1-2
V gene: TRBV15
clone size: once
CDR3 DNA: TGTGCCACCAGCACGCATCTTGGAGGCTACACCTTC
CDR3 protein: CATSTHLGGYTF

D gene: -
J gene: TRBJ2-5
V gene: TRBV4-3
clone size: -
CDR3 DNA: TGCGCCAGCAGCCAAGATCATGGGGCAGGGGGGGAGACCCAGTACTTC
CDR3 protein: CASSQDHGAGGETQYF

D gene: TRBD2
J gene: TRBJ2-5
V gene: TRBV28
clone size: many
CDR3 DNA: TGTGCCAGCAGTTTCCAGACTAGCGGCCAAGAGACCCAGTACTTC
CDR3 protein: CASSFQTSGQETQYF

D gene: -
J gene: TRBJ2-7
V gene: TRBV20-1
clone size: -
CDR3 DNA: TGCAGTGCTTACAGGCCTTACGAGCAGTACTTC
CDR3 protein: CSAYRPYEQYF

D gene: -
J gene: TRBJ2-7
V gene: TRBV9
clone size: few
CDR3 DNA: TGTGCCAGCAGCGTAGAAGCTAGAACCGAGCAGTACTTC
CDR3 protein: CASSVEARTEQYF

D gene: TRBD2
J gene: TRBJ2-3
V gene: TRBV2
clone size: -
CDR3 DNA: TGTGCCAGCACTGTACTAGCGGTAGTTGCAGATACGCAGTATTTT
CDR3 protein: CASTVLAVVADTQYF

D gene: -
J gene: TRBJ2-3
V gene: TRBV11-1
clone size: -
CDR3 DNA: TGTGCCAGCAGCTTAGCGGGTCAGTCGAATACGCAGTATTTT
CDR3 protein: CASSLAGQSNTQYF

D gene: -
J gene: TRBJ2-3
V gene: TRBV5-4
clone size: -
CDR3 DNA: TGTGCCAGCAGCTTGTCCACAACAGGGAGACGAGGCGGAGATACGCAGTATTTT
CDR3 protein: CASSLSTTGRRGGDTQYF

D gene: -
J gene: TRBJ2-3
V gene: TRBV5-1
clone size: few
CDR3 DNA: TGCGCCAGCAGCTCCAGATCGACAGGTAGCACAGATACGCAGTATTTT
CDR3 protein: CASSSRSTGSTDTQYF

D gene: TRBD1
J gene: TRBJ2-7
V gene: TRBV28
clone size: -
CDR3 DNA: TGTGCCAGCAGTTTATTCGACAGGGGTGCCGAGCAGTACTTC
CDR3 protein: CASSLFDRGAEQYF

D gene: TRBD1
J gene: TRBJ2-7
V gene: TRBV7-2
clone size: -
CDR3 DNA: TGTGCCAGCAGACAGGGACAGGGGGCGCATTTTTCCTACGAGCAGTACTTC
CDR3 protein: CASRQGQGAHFSYEQYF

D gene: -
J gene: TRBJ2-3
V gene: TRBV6-1
clone size: few
CDR3 DNA: TGTGCCAGCAGTTATCTGGGAGCAGATACGCAGTATTTT
CDR3 protein: CASSYLGADTQYF